This T cell receptor beta chain was captured by sequencing in a study of a mutant IDH1 vaccine in newly diagnosed glioma (dated by TCRdb to the early 2020s). About the investigation overall: Vaccination started 4-6 weeks after radiotherapy alone, or was given together with temozolomide cycles in the groups whose treatment included chemotherapy. Of the approximately 33 patients who were treated, about 60% were male and approximately 38% were female, and the mean age was around 40 years. Prior to enrollment, standard therapy consisting of radiotherapy alone, temozolomide alone, or radiochemotherapy with temozolomide had been administered to patients, with the combination being received by most patients. The week-35 safety follow-up was designated visit V12, and the week-47 end of study was designated visit V13. Peripheral blood was drawn at six visits: V03 (baseline), V05, V07, V10, V12 and V13. For exploratory analyses, longitudinal TCRB deep sequencing was carried out in roughly 23 treated patients wherever samples were available.

What the time point label conveys for this sample: week 47, end of study. Each vaccine dose was 300 ug of a 20-mer mutant IDH1 peptide in Montanide, given subcutaneously with topical imiquimod. Patients were given eight vaccinations, in weeks 1, 3, 5, 7, 11, 15, 19 and 23, which matched visits V03 through V10. The donors had newly diagnosed IDH1-mutant astrocytomas of WHO grade 3 or 4 that showed loss of nuclear ATRX. The samples were drawn from NOA16, a multicentre, single-arm, open-label phase I trial in Germany that tested a mutant IDH1 peptide vaccine in humans for the first time. Genomic DNA for TCRB sequencing was extracted from EDTA blood using the DNeasy Blood and Tissue Kit. On this clone itself: Its recognized antigen is unknown. Per-base quality was not reported, and no clone a single base away is much larger than it.

Library prep was done by the immunoSEQ multiplex PCR assay. Rearranged TCR beta chain sequences were amplified using the hsTCRB Kit according to the manufacturer's protocol. An Illumina MiSeq was used to sequence the TCRB libraries. The study's own analysis went as follows. The proprietary platform of the kit vendor was used for demultiplexing, trimming and gene mapping. In its TCRdb copy, this immuneACCESS table keeps in-frame sequences only and misses some clones. Where compared with another copy, unresolved V genes explain less than half of these, and the others have no known cause. V, J and clone size are taken as reported in that table, and D and trimming were inferred from the DNA itself. The sample table records roughly 32,000 clones; about 83% of these occur just once. About 12% of the sample lies in the top ten. Trimming removed 5 bases from V and 0 bases from J, leaving 9 bases between the germline ends. The CDR3 spans 14 residues, from the cysteine through the phenylalanine. The read is trimmed to its CDR3 DNA, 42 bases read in frame from base 1. CDR1 and CDR2 were assigned from the germline V gene as SGHTS and YDEGEE.

Results and caveats for the whole study, not just this receptor: PBMC samples for TCRB deep sequencing were selected based on availability. No apparent relationship was observed between pseudoprogression and alterations in the top peripheral T cell clonotypes detected by TCRB sequencing. The authors stated that sample limitations prevented analyses of patient blood samples from being reproduced. Immune responses induced by the vaccine were seen in roughly 95% of patients across multiple MHC alleles.

The TCR was taken from a woman in her twenties or thirties with glioma. The starting material was PBMCs, obtained from a glioma patient whose treatment included an IDH1 peptide vaccine. The receptor chain draws on TRBV5-8 and TRBJ2-1; the D gene remains uncertain. The CDR3 protein: CASRSHSSYNEQFF. DNA sequence: TGTGCCAGCAGGTCGCACAGCTCCTACAATGAGCAGTTCTTC.